Listed below are T cell receptor beta chains from one sample, sequenced in a study of cytomegalovirus exposure and HLA in healthy donors. Clones were sequenced by immunoSEQ multiplex PCR, and TCRdb holds only the in-frame ones, with some missing. Counted here are around 120,000 clones, about 63% occurring once; the ten biggest clones make up less than 2%. Sample: PBMCs. All receptors come from a man younger than 40 in good health and CMV-seropositive. Each CDR3 is given with its conserved first and last residue. Fields, in order: V gene, CDR3 protein.

v_call: TRBV7-9
cdr3_aa: CASRRLAGITDTQYF

v_call: TRBV28
cdr3_aa: CASSMTGGNTEAFF

v_call: TRBV11-2
cdr3_aa: CASSLGPSQGVVYGYTF

v_call: TRBV2
cdr3_aa: CASRGEASPLHF

v_call: TRBV7-6
cdr3_aa: CASSLGLYGTGHTYEQYF

v_call: TRBV11-1
cdr3_aa: CASSLGREGLSGELFF

v_call: TRBV7-2
cdr3_aa: CASSLVRLSTDTQYF

v_call: TRBV11-2
cdr3_aa: CASRPRDSYNEQFF

v_call: TRBV4-3
cdr3_aa: CASSQEYQGLSSYEQYF

v_call: TRBV2
cdr3_aa: CASSEREAGNTIYF

v_call: TRBV6-5
cdr3_aa: CASSSVSNQPQHF

v_call: TRBV6-5
cdr3_aa: CASSWDRDYNSPLHF

v_call: TRBV7-2
cdr3_aa: CASSWVAGTNEKLFF

v_call: TRBV18
cdr3_aa: CASSPIAVLYGYTF

v_call: TRBV29-1
cdr3_aa: CSVEGAEGADEQYF

v_call: TRBV18
cdr3_aa: CASSWGGRDQPQHF

v_call: TRBV10-3
cdr3_aa: CAISPDWWQGGGYTF

v_call: TRBV9
cdr3_aa: CASSVTVRSFRDRGRGNTIYF

v_call: TRBV2
cdr3_aa: CASSETGEDQPQHF

v_call: TRBV13
cdr3_aa: CASSWRDSRGAFF

v_call: TRBV4-1
cdr3_aa: CASSHRGLRDEQYF

v_call: TRBV7-8
cdr3_aa: CASSQDRGKGYTF

v_call: TRBV5-1
cdr3_aa: CASRGQGVSEQYF

v_call: TRBV2
cdr3_aa: CASSEAGETQYF

v_call: TRBV29-1
cdr3_aa: CSVDRLATSYNEQFF

v_call: TRBV6-1
cdr3_aa: CASSEEAGATDTQYF

v_call: TRBV6-6
cdr3_aa: CASLVQGNYGYTF